The 7 T cell receptor beta chains listed next were all sequenced from one sample in a study of post-analysis software for immune sequencing data. General study points: Four or five TRBV segments were more frequent in patients than controls; TRBV5-6, TRBV5-1 and TRBV20-1 belonged to this group.

Prepared libraries of TCR beta cDNA carried unique molecular identifiers. TCRdb recomputed calls from the PCR reads with MiXCR, one row per CDR3 protein. The table has 650,000 to 850,000 distinct CDR3 sequences, 40% to 55% seen once. Their antigens remain unidentified. Material for sequencing was blood. The source of these receptors is a girl aged 5-17 years with multiple sclerosis.

The chain joins TRBV15 to TRBJ2-3; 13 positions agree with TRBD2. J gave up 1 base and V 1 base, and 8 bases lay outside the gene matches. The length of the CDR3 is 19 residues. The germline V gene encodes CDR1 LNHNV and CDR2 YYDKDF (reference sequence). CDR3 amino acids: CATSRAPPGLAGRTDTQYF. The DNA for the CDR3 is TGTGCCACCAGCAGAGCCCCGCCGGGACTAGCGGGGCGCACAGATACGCAGTATTTT.

This chain links TRBV7-2 with TRBJ2-1; the D gene is possibly TRBD2 (5 bases). V was clipped by 1 base and J by 0 bases, with 16 bases between them. This CDR3 spans 18 amino acids. The V gene's germline CDR1 is SGHTA and CDR2 FQGNSA. DNA for the CDR3: TGTGCCAGCAGCTTAGGTCCCACAGCGGCAAGCTCCTACAATGAGCAGTTCTTC. It encodes CASSLGPTAASSYNEQFF.

This clonotype was picked up a small number of times. CDR3 bases: TGTGCCAGCAGCCCGATTATCGATGAGCAGTTCTTC. Translated, it gives CASSPIIDEQFF. The rearrangement links TRBV6-1 to TRBJ2-1; D gene ambiguous. V shed 6 bases and J shed 8 bases, with 11 bases lying between them. The CDR3 totals 12 residues. Per the germline V gene, CDR1 is MNHNS and CDR2 is SASEGT.

The chain combines TRBV6-5 with TRBJ1-4; D might be TRBD1 (6 bases). V was trimmed by 6 bases and J by 8 bases, leaving 16 bases between them. The CDR3 is 14 residues long. The germline gives CDR1 MNHEY, CDR2 SVGAGI. The CDR3, as DNA: TGTGCCAGCAGCCCACAGGGACGACCCGAAAAACTGTTTTTT. This translates into CASSPQGRPEKLFF.

The sample holds a few counts of this clonotype. The chain is built from TRBV5-1 and TRBJ2-3; 12 bases agree with TRBD2. Trimming cost V 4 bases and J 4 bases; bases outside gene matches: 7. The CDR3 is made up of 16 amino acids. Germline V gene data show CDR1 as SGHRS and CDR2 as YFSETQ. CDR3: CASSARLAGVADTQYF. As DNA, the CDR3 is TGCGCCAGCAGCGCCCGACTAGCGGGAGTTGCAGATACGCAGTATTTT. Full variable domain (outside the CDR3, taken from reference TRBV5-1 and TRBJ2-3): KAGVTQTPRYLIKTRGQQVTLSCSPISGHRSVSWYQQTPGQGLQFLFEYFSETQRNKGNFPGRFSGRQFSNSRSEMNVSTLELGDSALYLCASSARLAGVADTQYFGPGTRLTVL.

The chain has TRBV28 and TRBJ1-1, with D possibly matching TRBD1 (6 bases). This CDR3 comprises 13 residues. Trimming removed 7 bases at V and 0 bases at J, with 9 bases between. Germline V gene sequence: CDR1 MDHEN, CDR2 SYDVKM. CDR3 in amino acids: CASMDSMNTEAFF. The DNA of the CDR3 is TGTGCCAGCATGGACAGCATGAACACTGAAGCTTTCTTT.

This chain uses TRBV12-3 or TRBV12-4 with TRBJ2-3; no definite D call. This CDR3 contains 16 residues. With 8 bases removed from V and 0 bases from J, the gap between germline ends came to 18 bases. The CDR3 protein is CASPSGSGASTDTQYF. The CDR3 nucleotides are TGTGCCAGCCCTTCAGGTTCCGGCGCTAGCACAGATACGCAGTATTTT.